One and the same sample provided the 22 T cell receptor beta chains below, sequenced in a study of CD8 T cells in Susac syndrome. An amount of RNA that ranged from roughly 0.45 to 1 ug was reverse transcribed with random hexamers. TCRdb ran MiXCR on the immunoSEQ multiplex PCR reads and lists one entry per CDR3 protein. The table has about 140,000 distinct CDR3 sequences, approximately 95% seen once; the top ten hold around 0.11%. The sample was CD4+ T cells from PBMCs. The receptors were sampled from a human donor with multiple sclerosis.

CDR3 in DNA: TGTGCCTGCTTCTCTGGGGCCAACGTCCTGACTTTC. Translation gives CACFSGANVLTF. The rearrangement joins TRBV30 to TRBJ2-6; no definite D call. Germline V gene sequence: CDR1 GTSNPN, CDR2 SVGIG (reference sequence). V was shortened by 6 bases and J by 0 bases, with 3 bases between the two germline ends. The CDR3 sequence is 12 residues long. Complete variable domain (other parts from reference TRBV30 and TRBJ2-6): SQTIHQWPATLVQPVGSPLSLECTVEGTSNPNLYWYRQAAGRGLQLLFYSVGIGQISSEVPQNLSASRPQDRQFILSSKKLLLSDSGFYLCACFSGANVLTFGAGSRLTVL.

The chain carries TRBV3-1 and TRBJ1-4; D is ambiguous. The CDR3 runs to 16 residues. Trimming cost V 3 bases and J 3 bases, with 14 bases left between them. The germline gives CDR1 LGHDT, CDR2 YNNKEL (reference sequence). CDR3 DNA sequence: TGTGCCAGCAGCCAGGAAGATAGCGTACCTAATGAAAAACTGTTTTTT. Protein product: CASSQEDSVPNEKLFF. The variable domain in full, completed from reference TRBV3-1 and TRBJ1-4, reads DTAVSQTPKYLVTQMGNDKSIKCEQNLGHDTMYWYKQDSKKFLKIMFSYNNKELIINETVPNRFSPKSPDKAHLNLHINSLELGDSAVYFCASSQEDSVPNEKLFFGSGTQLSVL.

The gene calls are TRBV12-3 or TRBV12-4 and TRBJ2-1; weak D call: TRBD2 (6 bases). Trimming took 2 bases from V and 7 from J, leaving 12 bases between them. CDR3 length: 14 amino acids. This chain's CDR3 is CASSLQLARNEQFF. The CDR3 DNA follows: TGTGCCAGCAGTTTACAGCTAGCGAGAAATGAGCAGTTCTTC.

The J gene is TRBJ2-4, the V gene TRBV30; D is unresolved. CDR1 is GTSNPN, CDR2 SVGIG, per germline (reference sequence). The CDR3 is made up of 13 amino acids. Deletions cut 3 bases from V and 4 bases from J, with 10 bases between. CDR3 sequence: CAWSRAGKNIQYF. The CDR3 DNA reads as TGTGCCTGGAGCCGGGCAGGAAAAAACATTCAGTACTTC.

The CDR3 DNA is TGTGCCTGGAGTGGGGGATCGCCAACTGAAGCTTTCTTT. This sequence encodes CAWSGGSPTEAFF. The chain carries TRBV30 and TRBJ1-1; unclear D gene. The CDR3 sequence is 13 residues long. In germline, CDR1 is GTSNPN, CDR2 SVGIG (reference sequence). V lost 1 base, J lost 5 bases, and 11 bases lay in between.

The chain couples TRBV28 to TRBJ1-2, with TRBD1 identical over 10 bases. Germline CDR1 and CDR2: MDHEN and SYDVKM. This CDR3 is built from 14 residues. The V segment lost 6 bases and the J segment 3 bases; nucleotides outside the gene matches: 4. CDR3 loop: CASSRTGGDYGYTF. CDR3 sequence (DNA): TGTGCCAGCAGCCGGACAGGGGGTGACTATGGCTACACCTTC.

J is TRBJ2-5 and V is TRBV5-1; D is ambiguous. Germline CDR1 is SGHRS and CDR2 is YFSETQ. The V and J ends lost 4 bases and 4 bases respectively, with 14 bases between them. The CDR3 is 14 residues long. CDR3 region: CASSGAGPRETQYF. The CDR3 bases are TGCGCCAGCAGCGGAGCCGGGCCTAGAGAGACCCAGTACTTC.

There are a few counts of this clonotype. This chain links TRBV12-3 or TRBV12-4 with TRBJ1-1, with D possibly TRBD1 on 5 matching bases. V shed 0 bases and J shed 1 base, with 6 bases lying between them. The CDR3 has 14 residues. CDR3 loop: CASSLAQGNTEAFF. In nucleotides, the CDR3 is TGTGCCAGCAGTTTAGCTCAGGGGAACACTGAAGCTTTCTTT.

This chain's CDR3 is CSARVTGIDTQYF. The DNA of the CDR3 is TGCAGTGCTAGAGTCACGGGTATCGATACGCAGTATTTT. The rearrangement joins TRBV20-1 to TRBJ2-3, with unresolved D. Deletions cut 1 base from V and 6 bases from J, with 11 bases between. The CDR3 runs 13 residues. Germline CDR1 reads DFQATT; CDR2 reads SNEGSKA (reference sequence).

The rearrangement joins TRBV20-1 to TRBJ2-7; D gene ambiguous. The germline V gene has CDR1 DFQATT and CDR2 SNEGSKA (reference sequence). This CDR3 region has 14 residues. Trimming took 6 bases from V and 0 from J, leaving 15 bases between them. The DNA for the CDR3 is TGCAGTGCCCCCTTGCAGGTCCACTCCTACGAGCAGTACTTC. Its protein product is CSAPLQVHSYEQYF.

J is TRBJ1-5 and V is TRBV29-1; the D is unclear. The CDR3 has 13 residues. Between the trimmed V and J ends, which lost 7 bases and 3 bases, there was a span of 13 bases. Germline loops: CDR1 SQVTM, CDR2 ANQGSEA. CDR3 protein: CSARGGLNQPQHF. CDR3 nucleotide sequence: TGCAGCGCACGGGGAGGGCTCAATCAGCCCCAGCATTTT. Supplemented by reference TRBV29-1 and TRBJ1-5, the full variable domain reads SAVISQKPSRDICQRGTSLTIQCQVDSQVTMMFWYRQQPGQSLTLIATANQGSEATYESGFVIDKFPISRPNLTFSTLTVSNMSPEDSSIYLCSARGGLNQPQHFGDGTRLSIL.

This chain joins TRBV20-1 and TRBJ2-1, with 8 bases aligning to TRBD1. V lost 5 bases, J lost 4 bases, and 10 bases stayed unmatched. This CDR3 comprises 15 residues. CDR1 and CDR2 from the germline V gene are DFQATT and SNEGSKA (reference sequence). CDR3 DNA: TGCAGTGCTTCCAGCCTCGGACAGGGATACAATGAGCAGTTCTTC. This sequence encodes CSASSLGQGYNEQFF.

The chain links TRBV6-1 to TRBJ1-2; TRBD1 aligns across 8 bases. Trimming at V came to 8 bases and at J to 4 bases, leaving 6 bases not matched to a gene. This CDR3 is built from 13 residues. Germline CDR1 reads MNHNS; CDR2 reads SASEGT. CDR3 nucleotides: TGTGCCAGCGGAGAAACAGGGGGCTATGGCTACACCTTC. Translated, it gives CASGETGGYGYTF.

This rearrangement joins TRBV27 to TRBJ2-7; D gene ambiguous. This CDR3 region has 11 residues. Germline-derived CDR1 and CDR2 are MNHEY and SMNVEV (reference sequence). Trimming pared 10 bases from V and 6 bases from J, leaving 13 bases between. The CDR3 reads CANGDRGEQYF. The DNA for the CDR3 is TGTGCCAACGGCGACCGTGGCGAGCAGTACTTC.

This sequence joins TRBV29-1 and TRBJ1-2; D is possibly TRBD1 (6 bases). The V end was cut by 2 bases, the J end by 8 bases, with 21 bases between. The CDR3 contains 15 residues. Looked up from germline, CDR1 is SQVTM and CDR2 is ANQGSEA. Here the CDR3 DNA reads TGCAGCGTTGAAAAGCGAGGGACATTATTGAAGGGCTACACCTTC. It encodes CSVEKRGTLLKGYTF.

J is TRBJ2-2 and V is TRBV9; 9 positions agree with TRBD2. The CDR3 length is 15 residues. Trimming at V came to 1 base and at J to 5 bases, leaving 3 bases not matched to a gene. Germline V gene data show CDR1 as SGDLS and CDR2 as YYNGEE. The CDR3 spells CASSVLAGLTGELFF. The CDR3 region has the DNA TGTGCCAGCAGCGTACTAGCGGGGCTGACCGGGGAGCTGTTTTTT.

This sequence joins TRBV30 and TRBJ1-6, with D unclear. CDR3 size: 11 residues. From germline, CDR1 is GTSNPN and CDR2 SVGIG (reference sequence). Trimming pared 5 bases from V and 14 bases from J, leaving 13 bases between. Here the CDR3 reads CAWGVESTLHF. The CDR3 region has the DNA TGTGCCTGGGGGGTTGAGTCAACCCTCCACTTT.

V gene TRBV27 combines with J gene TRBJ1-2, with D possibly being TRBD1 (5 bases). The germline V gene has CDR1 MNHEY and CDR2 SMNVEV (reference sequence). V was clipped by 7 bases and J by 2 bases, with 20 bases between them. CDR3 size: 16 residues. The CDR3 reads CASTSLGQGENYGYTF. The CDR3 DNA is TGTGCCAGCACGAGCTTGGGGCAGGGCGAGAACTATGGCTACACCTTC.

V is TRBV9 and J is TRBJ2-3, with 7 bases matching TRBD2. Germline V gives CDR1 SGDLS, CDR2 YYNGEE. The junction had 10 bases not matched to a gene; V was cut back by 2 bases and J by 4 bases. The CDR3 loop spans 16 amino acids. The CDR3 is CASSVSDYRGADTQYF. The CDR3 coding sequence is TGTGCCAGCAGCGTCTCGGACTACCGGGGGGCAGATACGCAGTATTTT.

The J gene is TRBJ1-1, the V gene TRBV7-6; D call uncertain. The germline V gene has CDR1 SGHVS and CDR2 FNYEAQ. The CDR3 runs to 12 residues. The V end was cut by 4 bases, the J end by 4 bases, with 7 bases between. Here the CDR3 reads CASSSGRTEAFF. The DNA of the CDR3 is TGTGCCAGCAGCTCTGGACGCACTGAAGCTTTCTTT.

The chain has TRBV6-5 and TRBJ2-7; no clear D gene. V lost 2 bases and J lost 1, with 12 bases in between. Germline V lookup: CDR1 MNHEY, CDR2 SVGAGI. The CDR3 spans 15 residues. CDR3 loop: CASSYNGPLSYEQYF. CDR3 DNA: TGTGCCAGCAGTTACAACGGCCCGCTATCCTACGAGCAGTACTTC.

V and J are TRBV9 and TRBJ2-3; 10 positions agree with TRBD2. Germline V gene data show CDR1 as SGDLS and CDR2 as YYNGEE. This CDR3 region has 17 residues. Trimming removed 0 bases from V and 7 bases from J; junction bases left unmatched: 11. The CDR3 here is CASSVDVLAGVLNTQYF. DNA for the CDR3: TGTGCCAGCAGCGTAGATGTGCTAGCGGGGGTTCTAAATACGCAGTATTTT.